The entry below gives a single TCR beta chain sequence along with its context. The data are from a study of blood T cell repertoires in COVID-19. Study-wide background: Sites in the United States, Italy and Spain provided acute and convalescent COVID-19 samples. Nucleic acid was either cDNA or gDNA, and it came from T cells, B-cell-depleted T cells, or PBMCs.

The V gene lost 3 bases and the J gene lost 2 bases, with 13 bases spanning the gap. The CDR3 has 16 amino acids. Germline values: CDR1 LGHNA, CDR2 YNFKEQ. Original data processing: Amplification of reference gene primers provided the estimated nucleated cell counts. Sequenced by immunoSEQ multiplex PCR; TCRdb stores in-frame clones only, minus some. V and J calls plus clone size are reproduced from that table; the DNA served to infer D and trimming. The sample consists of tens of thousands of clones, 88% of them appearing once. V usage is TRBV4-2 and J usage is TRBJ2-2; no definite D call. Material: peripheral blood. The TCR sequence derives from a human donor with active COVID-19. The donor label of this sample is uncertain. DNA of the CDR3: TGTGCCAGCAGCCATCTGTTGGCCAAAAACACCGGGGAGCTGTTTTTT. It encodes CASSHLLAKNTGELFF.